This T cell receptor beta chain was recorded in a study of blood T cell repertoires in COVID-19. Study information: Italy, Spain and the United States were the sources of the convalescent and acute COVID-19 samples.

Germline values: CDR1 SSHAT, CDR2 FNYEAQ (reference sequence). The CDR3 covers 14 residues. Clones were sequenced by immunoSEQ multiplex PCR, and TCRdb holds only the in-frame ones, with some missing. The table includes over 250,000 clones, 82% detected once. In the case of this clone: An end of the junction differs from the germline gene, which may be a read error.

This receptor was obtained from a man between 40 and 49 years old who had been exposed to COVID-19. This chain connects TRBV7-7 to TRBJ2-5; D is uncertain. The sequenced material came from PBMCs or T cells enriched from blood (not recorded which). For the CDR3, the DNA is TGTGCTAGCAGCTTAGGCTCCCCCGGGGAGACCCAGTACTTC. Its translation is CASSLGSPGETQYF. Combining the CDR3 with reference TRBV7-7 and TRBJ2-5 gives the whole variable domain GAGVSQSPRYKVTKRGQDVTLRCDPISSHATLYWYQQALGQGPEFLTYFNYEAQPDKSGLPSDRFSAERPEGSISTLTIQRTEQRDSAMYRCASSLGSPGETQYFGPGTRLLVL.